These T cell receptor beta chains were read from a single sample in a study of post-analysis software for immune sequencing data. One entry per CDR3 protein, called by TCRdb with MiXCR from the PCR reads. The profile covers 750,000 to 950,000 distinct CDR3 sequences, with 35% to 55% appearing a single time and roughly 4.5% taken by the ten largest. The sample consisted of blood. The receptor set was obtained from a girl aged 5 to 17 with multiple sclerosis. Each CDR3 is given with its conserved first and last residue. A D gene is named only where the DNA matches it firmly. Size values are once, few and many counts, or a class for expanded clones, and some rows have none.

size,J,V,D,CDR3,DNA
NA,TRBJ2-1,TRBV7-3,TRBD2,CASSAGLAGRGEQFF,TGTGCCAGCAGCGCCGGACTAGCGGGTAGGGGTGAGCAGTTCTTC
NA,TRBJ2-1,TRBV7-9,NA,CASSYRLQEAYNEQFF,TGTGCCAGCAGTTACCGACTGCAGGAGGCCTACAATGAGCAGTTCTTC
NA,TRBJ2-7,TRBV20-1,NA,CSGGDNYEQYF,TGCAGTGGAGGGGACAACTACGAGCAGTACTTC
NA,TRBJ1-2,TRBV11-3,TRBD1,CASGGQGENGYTF,TGTGCCAGCGGGGGACAGGGCGAAAATGGCTACACCTTC
NA,TRBJ2-1,TRBV11-1,NA,CASSLWERNEQFF,TGTGCCAGCAGCTTATGGGAGAGGAACGAGCAGTTCTTC
NA,TRBJ2-3,TRBV7-3,NA,CASSSPGLDTQYF,TGTGCCAGCAGCTCCCCCGGGTTAGATACGCAGTATTTT
NA,TRBJ2-7,TRBV28,NA,CASNRGVGEQYF,TGTGCCAGCAATCGAGGGGTAGGCGAGCAGTACTTC
NA,TRBJ2-3,TRBV10-3,TRBD2,CAISPGTSGRAVTDTQYF,TGTGCCATCAGCCCCGGGACTAGCGGGAGGGCCGTCACAGATACGCAGTATTTT
few,TRBJ2-5,TRBV11-2,NA,CASSLEIGRQETQYF,TGTGCCAGCAGCTTAGAAATAGGGCGGCAAGAGACCCAGTACTTC
NA,TRBJ2-1,TRBV20-1,NA,CSASGRMKGYNEQFF,TGCAGTGCTAGCGGGCGGATGAAGGGCTACAATGAGCAGTTCTTC
few,TRBJ2-7,TRBV6-1,TRBD2,CASSASTSGRSYEQYF,TGTGCCAGCAGTGCCAGCACTAGCGGGAGATCCTACGAGCAGTACTTC
NA,TRBJ2-1,TRBV7-7,TRBD2,CASSLETGLAGYNEQFF,TGTGCTAGCAGCTTAGAAACGGGACTAGCGGGATACAATGAGCAGTTCTTC
NA,TRBJ2-2,TRBV4-3,TRBD2,CASSPTSGSSTGELFF,TGCGCCAGCAGCCCGACTAGCGGGAGTTCCACCGGGGAGCTGTTTTTT
NA,TRBJ1-1,TRBV29-1,TRBD1,CSVGGTAGETEAFF,TGCAGCGTTGGAGGGACAGCGGGGGAGACTGAAGCTTTCTTT
NA,TRBJ2-1,TRBV19,TRBD2,CASSIGSSGTYNEQFF,TGTGCCAGTAGTATAGGGTCTAGCGGGACCTACAATGAGCAGTTCTTC
few,TRBJ2-7,TRBV20-1,NA,CSARDGQGNYEQYF,TGCAGTGCTAGAGATGGGCAGGGAAACTACGAGCAGTACTTC
few,TRBJ2-5,TRBV24-1,TRBD1,CATSDPDRGRETQYF,TGTGCCACCAGTGACCCGGACAGGGGGCGAGAGACCCAGTACTTC
few,TRBJ1-1,TRBV29-1,NA,CSVQEGVGGTEAFF,TGCAGCGTCCAGGAAGGTGTGGGGGGGACTGAAGCTTTCTTT
once,TRBJ2-7,TRBV6-2/TRBV6-3,NA,CASSWGSRLAYEQYF,TGCGCCAGCAGTTGGGGCTCGAGACTAGCCTACGAGCAGTACTTC
few,TRBJ1-2,TRBV5-6,TRBD1,CASSFGPDRDGYTF,TGTGCCAGCAGCTTCGGCCCGGACAGGGATGGCTACACCTTC
many,TRBJ2-1,TRBV5-1,NA,CASSLQNGGNEQFF,TGCGCCAGCAGCTTACAAAATGGGGGGAATGAGCAGTTCTTC
few,TRBJ1-2,TRBV29-1,NA,CSVVGQGSYGYTF,TGCAGCGTTGTAGGCCAGGGAAGCTATGGCTACACCTTC
once,TRBJ1-1,TRBV5-1,NA,CASSLLAEASNTEAFF,TGCGCCAGCAGCTTGTTAGCGGAGGCTTCGAACACTGAAGCTTTCTTT
NA,TRBJ1-2,TRBV12-3/TRBV12-4,NA,CASSSIIPGSGNYGYTF,TGTGCCAGCAGTTCAATTATCCCCGGTAGTGGAAACTATGGCTACACCTTC
NA,TRBJ2-3,TRBV5-6,TRBD1,CASSGPRDRGSDTQYF,TGTGCCAGCAGCGGTCCCCGGGACAGGGGTTCAGATACGCAGTATTTT
few,TRBJ2-7,TRBV27,TRBD1,CASSGQGRIYEQYF,TGTGCCAGCAGCGGACAGGGTAGGATCTACGAGCAGTACTTC
NA,TRBJ2-7,TRBV28,NA,CASSPTIQFKKRSYEQYF,TGTGCCAGCAGCCCCACGATCCAATTTAAAAAGAGGTCCTACGAGCAGTACTTC
few,TRBJ2-1,TRBV12-3/TRBV12-4,TRBD2,CASSSRTSGDYNEQFF,TGTGCCAGCAGTTCAAGGACTAGCGGGGATTACAATGAGCAGTTCTTC
few,TRBJ2-5,TRBV20-1,TRBD2,CSARTTSGGQETQYF,TGCAGTGCTAGGACGACTAGCGGGGGCCAAGAGACCCAGTACTTC
NA,TRBJ2-1,TRBV20-1,NA,CSAGGQRGPYNEQFF,TGCAGTGCTGGGGGCCAGCGAGGGCCCTACAATGAGCAGTTCTTC
few,TRBJ2-7,TRBV5-1,NA,CASSPRDYFYEQYF,TGCGCCAGCAGCCCGCGCGACTATTTTTACGAGCAGTACTTC
NA,TRBJ2-6,TRBV2,TRBD1,CATNIRDRGSGANVLTF,TGTGCCACCAATATCCGGGACAGAGGCTCTGGGGCCAACGTCCTGACTTTC
NA,TRBJ1-2,TRBV20-1,NA,CSAREQPLGDYGYTF,TGCAGTGCTAGAGAACAGCCCCTTGGAGACTATGGCTACACCTTC
NA,TRBJ2-3,TRBV24-1,TRBD2,CATSDPGLAGEVGSTDTQYF,TGTGCCACCAGTGATCCTGGACTAGCGGGAGAGGTTGGGAGCACAGATACGCAGTATTTT
few,TRBJ1-5,TRBV27,TRBD1,CASSSIVGQGFNQPQHF,TGTGCCAGCAGTTCCATCGTCGGACAGGGCTTTAATCAGCCCCAGCATTTT
NA,TRBJ2-7,TRBV7-9,NA,CASSLVGRGTYEQYF,TGTGCCAGCAGCTTAGTAGGAAGAGGGACCTACGAGCAGTACTTC
NA,TRBJ2-6,TRBV6-7,NA,CASSYGRHVAGANVLTF,TGTGCCAGCAGTTACGGGCGACACGTCGCGGGGGCCAACGTCCTGACTTTC
NA,TRBJ2-7,TRBV7-2,TRBD1,CASSLPGTENSYEQYF,TGTGCCAGCAGCCTACCAGGGACAGAAAACTCCTACGAGCAGTACTTC
NA,TRBJ1-1,TRBV5-1,NA,CASSESSGALNTEAFF,TGCGCCAGCAGCGAATCCTCAGGGGCATTGAACACTGAAGCTTTCTTT
NA,TRBJ2-3,TRBV14,NA,CASSVGFLEGGSTDTQYF,TGTGCCAGCAGCGTGGGGTTCTTGGAGGGAGGCAGCACAGATACGCAGTATTTT
few,TRBJ2-7,TRBV9,TRBD2,CASSASGSPTYEQYF,TGTGCCAGCAGCGCTAGCGGGAGCCCAACCTACGAGCAGTACTTC
few,TRBJ1-6,TRBV15,TRBD1,CATSRKRQGGNSPLHF,TGTGCCACCAGCAGGAAACGACAGGGCGGGAATTCACCCCTCCACTTT
NA,TRBJ1-5,TRBV4-3,NA,CASSQDSAPASNQPQHF,TGCGCCAGCAGCCAAGATTCAGCCCCGGCCAGCAATCAGCCCCAGCATTTT